These T cell receptor beta chains were read from a single sample in a study of OX40 agonist ivuxolimab in advanced cancers. Measured with immunoSEQ multiplex PCR; TCRdb has only the in-frame clones, and not every one. Counted here are roughly 66,000 clones, around 83% occurring once; the ten biggest clones make up 2% to 2.5%. This specimen consisted of CD4+ or CD8+ T cells sorted from blood, obtained in a trial of the OX40 agonist ivuxolimab. The receptors originated from an adult with an advanced solid tumor such as melanoma, head and neck, liver or kidney cancer. Each CDR3 is given without its conserved first and last residue. A D gene is named only where the DNA matches it firmly. A clone size is listed for some rows: how often the clone was seen (once, few, many), or a class if it is expanded.

clone_size j_call v_call d_call cdr3_aa
NA TRBJ1-2 TRBV6-1 NA ASSEGGGADYGYT
NA TRBJ2-5 TRBV30 NA AWTSRGVTQY
NA TRBJ2-2 TRBV14 NA ASSQRGLGNSVVGHTGELF
NA TRBJ2-7 TRBV30 TRBD1 AWSEDRGYEQY
NA TRBJ2-3 TRBV7-9 NA ASSSGTRGGLGTDTQY
NA TRBJ2-7 TRBV5-4 NA ASSLSSAPSYEQY
few TRBJ2-7 TRBV19 NA ASSILQGKGEQY
NA TRBJ2-3 TRBV11-2 NA ASSSYGTATDTQY
NA TRBJ1-1 TRBV7-2 NA ASSLVGRGYTEAF
NA TRBJ1-5 TRBV29-1 NA SVATGDSNQPQH
NA TRBJ1-1 TRBV6-5 TRBD1 ASSYSPGGDTEAF
NA TRBJ2-5 TRBV9 NA ASSVGTVEETQY
once TRBJ2-1 TRBV7-8 NA ASSLVRSYNEQF
NA TRBJ2-1 TRBV4-2 NA ASSQDAAGVYNEQF
NA TRBJ2-3 TRBV19 TRBD1 ASSIDRGLDTDTQY
NA TRBJ2-7 TRBV30 NA AWSTSNPAEQY
NA TRBJ2-5 TRBV5-1 TRBD2 ASSLGLTGTSAEETQY
NA TRBJ2-7 TRBV7-3 TRBD1 ASSLTGASSYEQY
NA TRBJ2-7 TRBV19 TRBD1 ASSTQGASYEQY
NA TRBJ2-7 TRBV7-2 NA ASSPFARYEQY
NA TRBJ2-7 TRBV7-8 TRBD2 ASSLAEGLAGGPYEQY
NA TRBJ2-1 TRBV7-2 NA ASSLFGGSNNNEQF
NA TRBJ2-1 TRBV2 TRBD2 ATGLASGGNEQF
NA TRBJ2-2 TRBV28 NA ASSSTGTLATGELF
NA TRBJ2-3 TRBV7-2 NA ASSLGRPDTQY
NA TRBJ2-2 TRBV7-7 NA ASSLNSNTGELF
NA TRBJ1-5 TRBV19 TRBD1 ASRLTGVNQPQH